The present entry profiles one T cell receptor beta chain with its context. Its antigen is still unknown. The sample belongs to a study of cytomegalovirus exposure and HLA in healthy donors. Whole-study context: About 80 million unique TCR sequences came from HLA-typed donors in an early release. General study findings and limits: Specificity for CMV antigens was confirmed in vitro for a few of the CMV-associated chains. In all likelihood, a cluster of highly shared sequence variants was a sequencing artifact. TCR beta sequences reportedly predicted most subjects' HLA-A and HLA-B alleles accurately.

Per germline, CDR1 LGHNA and CDR2 YNFKEQ. Trimming removed 2 bases at V and 4 bases at J, with 15 bases between. The CDR3 is 15 amino acids. The PCR was carried out with 60 Vbeta primers and 13 Jbeta primers. Sequenced by immunoSEQ multiplex PCR; TCRdb stores in-frame clones only, minus some. The sample contains roughly 150,000 clones, approximately 79% of which appear only once. The V gene is TRBV4-2, the J gene TRBJ2-7; no reliable D call. The clonotype was recovered from a man aged 40-49 years in good health and CMV-seropositive. The specimen was PBMCs. CDR3 residues: CASSQKSGLFYEQYF. The CDR3 bases are TGTGCCAGCAGCCAAAAGTCAGGTTTATTTTACGAGCAGTACTTC.